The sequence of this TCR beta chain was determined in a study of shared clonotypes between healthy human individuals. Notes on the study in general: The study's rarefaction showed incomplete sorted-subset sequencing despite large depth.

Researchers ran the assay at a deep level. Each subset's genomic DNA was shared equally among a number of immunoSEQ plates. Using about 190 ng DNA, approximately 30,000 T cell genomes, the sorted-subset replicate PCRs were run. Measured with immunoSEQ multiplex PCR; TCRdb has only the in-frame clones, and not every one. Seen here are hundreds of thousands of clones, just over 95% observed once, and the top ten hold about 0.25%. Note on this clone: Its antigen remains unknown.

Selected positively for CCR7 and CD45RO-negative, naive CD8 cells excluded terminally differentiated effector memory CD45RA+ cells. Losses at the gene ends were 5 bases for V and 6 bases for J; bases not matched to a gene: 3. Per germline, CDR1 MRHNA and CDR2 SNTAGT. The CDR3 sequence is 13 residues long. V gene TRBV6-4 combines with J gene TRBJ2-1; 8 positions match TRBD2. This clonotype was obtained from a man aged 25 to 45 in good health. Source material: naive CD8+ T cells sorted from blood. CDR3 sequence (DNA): TGTGCCAGCAGTAAAGCGGGAGCCAATGAGCAGTTCTTC. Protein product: CASSKAGANEQFF.